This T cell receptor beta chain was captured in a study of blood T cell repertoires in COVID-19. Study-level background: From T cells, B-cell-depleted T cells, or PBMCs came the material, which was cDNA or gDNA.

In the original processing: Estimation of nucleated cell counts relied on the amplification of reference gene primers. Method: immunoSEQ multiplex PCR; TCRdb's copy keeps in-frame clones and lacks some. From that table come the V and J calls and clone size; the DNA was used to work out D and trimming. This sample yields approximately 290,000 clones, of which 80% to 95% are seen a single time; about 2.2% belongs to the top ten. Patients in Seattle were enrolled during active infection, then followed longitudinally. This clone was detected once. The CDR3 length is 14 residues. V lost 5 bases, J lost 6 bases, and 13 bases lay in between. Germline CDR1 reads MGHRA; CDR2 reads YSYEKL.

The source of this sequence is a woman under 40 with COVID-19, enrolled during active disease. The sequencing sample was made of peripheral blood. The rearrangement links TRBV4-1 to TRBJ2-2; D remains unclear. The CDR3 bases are TGCGCCAGCAGCTTCCGCGATTCACCCGGGGAGCTGTTTTTT. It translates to CASSFRDSPGELFF.